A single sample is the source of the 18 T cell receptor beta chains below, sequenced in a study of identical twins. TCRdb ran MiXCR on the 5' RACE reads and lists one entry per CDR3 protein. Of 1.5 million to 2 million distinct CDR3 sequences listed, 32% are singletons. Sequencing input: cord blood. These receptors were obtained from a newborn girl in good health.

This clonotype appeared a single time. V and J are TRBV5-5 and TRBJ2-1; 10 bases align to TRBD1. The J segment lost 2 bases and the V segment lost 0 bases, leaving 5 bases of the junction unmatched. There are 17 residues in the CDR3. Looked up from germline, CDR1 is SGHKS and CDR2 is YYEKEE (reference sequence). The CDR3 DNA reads TGTGCCAGCAGCTTGGGGAGTGGGACAGGGGCCTACAATGAGCAGTTCTTC. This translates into CASSLGSGTGAYNEQFF.

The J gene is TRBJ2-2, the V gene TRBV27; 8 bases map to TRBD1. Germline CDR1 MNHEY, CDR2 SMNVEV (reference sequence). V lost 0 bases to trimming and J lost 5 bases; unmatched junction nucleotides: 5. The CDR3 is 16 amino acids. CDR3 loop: CASSLSAGGLTGELFF. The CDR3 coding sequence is TGTGCCAGCAGTTTATCAGCAGGGGGCTTGACCGGGGAGCTGTTTTTT.

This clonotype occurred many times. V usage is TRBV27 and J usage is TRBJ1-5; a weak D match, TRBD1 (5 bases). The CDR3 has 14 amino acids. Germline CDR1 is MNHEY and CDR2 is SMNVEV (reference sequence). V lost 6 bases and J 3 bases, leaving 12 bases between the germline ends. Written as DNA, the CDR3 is TGTGCCAGCAGCCCGGGGCAGAACAATCAGCCCCAGCATTTT. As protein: CASSPGQNNQPQHF.

CDR3: CASSTQGDNEKLFF. The CDR3, as DNA: TGTGCCAGCAGCACACAGGGGGATAATGAAAAACTGTTTTTT. This chain joins TRBV21-1 and TRBJ1-4; TRBD1, as called in the table, went unchecked against the DNA. TRBV21-1 counts as a pseudogene. The CDR3 is made up of 14 amino acids.

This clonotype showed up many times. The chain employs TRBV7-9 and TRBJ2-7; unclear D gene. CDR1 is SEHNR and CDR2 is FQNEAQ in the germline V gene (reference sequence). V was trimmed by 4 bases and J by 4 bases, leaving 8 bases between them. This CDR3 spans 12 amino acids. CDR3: CASSSLGYEQYF. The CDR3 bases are TGTGCCAGCAGCTCTCTGGGATACGAGCAGTACTTC.

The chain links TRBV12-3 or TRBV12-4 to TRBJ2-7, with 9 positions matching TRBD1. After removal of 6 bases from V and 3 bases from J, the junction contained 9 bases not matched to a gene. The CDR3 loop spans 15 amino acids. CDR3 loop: CASSNPGQGLYEQYF. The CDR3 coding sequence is TGTGCCAGCAGCAATCCGGGACAGGGACTCTACGAGCAGTACTTC.

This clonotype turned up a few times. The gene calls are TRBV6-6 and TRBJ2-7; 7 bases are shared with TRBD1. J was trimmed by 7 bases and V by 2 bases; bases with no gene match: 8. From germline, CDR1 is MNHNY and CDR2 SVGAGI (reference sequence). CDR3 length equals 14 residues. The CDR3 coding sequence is TGTGCCAGCAGTTACGCGACAGGGTTCAGGGAGCAGTACTTC. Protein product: CASSYATGFREQYF.

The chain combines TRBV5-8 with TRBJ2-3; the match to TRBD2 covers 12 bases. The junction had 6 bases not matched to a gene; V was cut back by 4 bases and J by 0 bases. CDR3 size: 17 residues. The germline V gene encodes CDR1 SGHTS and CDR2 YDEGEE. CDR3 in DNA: TGTGCCAGCAGCGCCGGACTAGCGGGATGGAGCACAGATACGCAGTATTTT. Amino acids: CASSAGLAGWSTDTQYF.

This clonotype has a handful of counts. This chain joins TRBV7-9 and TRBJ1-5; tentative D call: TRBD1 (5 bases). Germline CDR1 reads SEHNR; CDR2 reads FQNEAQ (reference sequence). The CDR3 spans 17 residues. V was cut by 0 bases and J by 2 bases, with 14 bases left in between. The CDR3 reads CASSLAGQGERNQPQHF. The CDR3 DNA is TGTGCCAGCAGCTTAGCGGGCCAAGGGGAGCGCAATCAGCCCCAGCATTTT.

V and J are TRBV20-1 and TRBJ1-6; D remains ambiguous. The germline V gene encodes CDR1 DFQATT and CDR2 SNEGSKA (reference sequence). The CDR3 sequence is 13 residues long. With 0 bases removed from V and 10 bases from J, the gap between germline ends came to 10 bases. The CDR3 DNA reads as TGCAGTGCTAGAGATAGTCTGTGGTCACCCCTCCACTTT. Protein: CSARDSLWSPLHF.

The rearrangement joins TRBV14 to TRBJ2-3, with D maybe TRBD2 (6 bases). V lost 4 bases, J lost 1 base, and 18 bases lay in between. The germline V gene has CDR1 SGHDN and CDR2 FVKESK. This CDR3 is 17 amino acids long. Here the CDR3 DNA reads TGTGCCAGCAGCCGTCGGATTTGGGGACTCGGCACAGATACGCAGTATTTT. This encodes CASSRRIWGLGTDTQYF.

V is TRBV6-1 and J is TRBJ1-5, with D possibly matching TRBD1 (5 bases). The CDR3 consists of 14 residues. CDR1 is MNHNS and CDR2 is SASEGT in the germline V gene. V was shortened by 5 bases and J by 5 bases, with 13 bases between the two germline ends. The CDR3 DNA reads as TGTGCCAGCAGTACCCTCCTGGGGGATCAGCCCCAGCATTTT. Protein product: CASSTLLGDQPQHF.

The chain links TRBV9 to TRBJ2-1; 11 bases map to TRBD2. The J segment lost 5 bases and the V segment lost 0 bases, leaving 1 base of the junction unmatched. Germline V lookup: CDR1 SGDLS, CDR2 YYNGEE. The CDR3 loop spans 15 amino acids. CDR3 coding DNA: TGTGCCAGCAGCGTAGGACTAGCGGGACACAATGAGCAGTTCTTC. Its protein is CASSVGLAGHNEQFF.

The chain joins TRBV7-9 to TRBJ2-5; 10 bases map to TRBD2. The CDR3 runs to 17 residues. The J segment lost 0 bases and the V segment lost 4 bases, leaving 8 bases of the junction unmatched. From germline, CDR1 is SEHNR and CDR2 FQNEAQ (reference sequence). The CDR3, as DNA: TGTGCCAGCAGCTCAGGACTAGCGGTTCTGTACCAAGAGACCCAGTACTTC. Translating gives CASSSGLAVLYQETQYF.

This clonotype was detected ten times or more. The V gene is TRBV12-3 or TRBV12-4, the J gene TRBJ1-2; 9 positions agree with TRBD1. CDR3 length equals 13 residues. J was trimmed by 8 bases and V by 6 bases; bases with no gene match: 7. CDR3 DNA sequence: TGTGCCAGCAGGCCGGGACAGGGCAAAGGCTACACCTTC. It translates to CASRPGQGKGYTF.

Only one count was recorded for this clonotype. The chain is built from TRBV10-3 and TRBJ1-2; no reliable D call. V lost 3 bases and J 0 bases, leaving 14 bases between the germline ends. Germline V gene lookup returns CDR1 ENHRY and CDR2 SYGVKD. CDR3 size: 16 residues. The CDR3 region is CAISDGRTKTNYGYTF. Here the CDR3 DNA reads TGTGCCATCAGTGATGGCAGGACGAAAACTAACTATGGCTACACCTTC.

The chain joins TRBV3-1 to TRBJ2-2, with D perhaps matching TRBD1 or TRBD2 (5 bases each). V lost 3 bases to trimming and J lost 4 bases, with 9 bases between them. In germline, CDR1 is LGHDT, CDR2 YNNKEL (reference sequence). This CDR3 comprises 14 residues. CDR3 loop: CASSHGGGTGELFF. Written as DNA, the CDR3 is TGTGCCAGCAGCCATGGTGGGGGCACCGGGGAGCTGTTTTTT.

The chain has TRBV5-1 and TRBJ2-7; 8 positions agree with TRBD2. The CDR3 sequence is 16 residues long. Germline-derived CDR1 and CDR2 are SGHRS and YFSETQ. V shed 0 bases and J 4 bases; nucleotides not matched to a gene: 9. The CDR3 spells CASSLAGGGPRYEQYF. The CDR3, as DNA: TGCGCCAGCAGCTTGGCCGGCGGGGGGCCTCGTTACGAGCAGTACTTC.